This T cell receptor (beta chain) was observed in a study of T cell clonotyping in hematopoietic cell transplantation. Across the study: Recipients' pretransplant samples followed cytoreduction.

This sample's time point: recipient sample about 28 days before transplant, after cytoreduction. The data were produced by immunoSEQ multiplex PCR, yet TCRdb's version contains in-frame clones alone and is incomplete. The sample holds 5,400 or so clones, around 30% seen once. This clone was counted a few times. Its antigen remains unknown. Deletions cut 7 bases from V and 1 base from J, with 7 bases between. This CDR3 is 11 amino acids long. Germline CDR1 GTSNPN, CDR2 SVGIG (reference sequence). Regarding the study as a whole: Cells were unsorted, so CD4 and CD8 contributions were not separated. After transplant, recipient diversity fell while pathologically expanded clonotypes grew through day 180. Broader posttransplant TCR repertoire diversity was predicted by graft donor and pretransplant recipient Inverse Simpson Index values.

The sample was peripheral blood mononuclear cells, taken before stem cell transplant. The clonotype comes from a man in his fifties or sixties with myelofibrosis. Some clones in this sample may be carry-over from other donors' samples. This sequence joins TRBV30 and TRBJ1-1; D unclear. CDR3 in DNA: TGTGCCTCTCGAGAGAACACTGAAGCTTTCTTT. Its protein is CASRENTEAFF. Variable domain in full (rest from reference TRBV30 and TRBJ1-1): SQTIHQWPATLVQPVGSPLSLECTVEGTSNPNLYWYRQAAGRGLQLLFYSVGIGQISSEVPQNLSASRPQDRQFILSSKKLLLSDSGFYLCASRENTEAFFGQGTRLTVV.